The next 27 T cell receptor beta chains were all read from a single sample in a study of T-cell memory formation after mild COVID-19. MiXCR, applied by TCRdb to the 5' RACE reads, yields one record per CDR3 protein. The sample holds roughly 560,000 distinct CDR3 sequences, about 20% seen once. The sample taken for sequencing was PBMCs or a T cell subset sorted from them (not recorded which). Receptors originate from an adult woman who had mild COVID-19 (a few samples of this study predate the infection). Cell type and time point are not known.

The DNA for the CDR3 is TGTGCCAGCAGCTTAGCGCCCCGACAGCCCGGGGAGCTGTTTTTT. As protein: CASSLAPRQPGELFF. The gene calls are TRBV7-9 and TRBJ2-2; a weak D match, TRBD1 (5 bases). Germline V gives CDR1 SEHNR, CDR2 FQNEAQ (reference sequence). V was shortened by 0 bases and J by 6 bases, with 11 bases between the two germline ends. The CDR3 is made up of 15 amino acids.

This clonotype has a count of ten or more. The chain has TRBV7-2 and TRBJ2-7; tentatively, D is TRBD2 (5 bases). The CDR3 spans 12 residues. Trimming cost V 0 bases and J 12 bases, with 12 bases left between them. Germline loops: CDR1 SGHTA, CDR2 FQGNSA. The CDR3, as DNA: TGTGCCAGCAGCTTAGCGGGATCAGGACTGTACTTC. It yields the protein CASSLAGSGLYF.

Only a few counts were recorded for this clonotype. The rearrangement links TRBV3-1 to TRBJ2-1, with D perhaps matching TRBD1 (5 bases). CDR1 and CDR2 from the germline V gene are LGHDT and YNNKEL (reference sequence). The CDR3 has 16 amino acids. Trimming removed 0 bases from V and 0 bases from J, with 9 bases in between. The CDR3 DNA sequence: TGTGCCAGCAGCCAAGAGGACACAAGCTCCTACAATGAGCAGTTCTTC. It is translated as CASSQEDTSSYNEQFF.

The rearrangement links TRBV4-1 to TRBJ2-1, with a tentative D call TRBD1 (5 bases). The CDR3 runs to 15 residues. The germline V gene encodes CDR1 MGHRA and CDR2 YSYEKL. Trimming took 1 base from V and 4 from J, leaving 11 bases between them. The CDR3 sequence: CASSQGSDRYNEQFF. In nucleotides, the CDR3 is TGCGCCAGCAGCCAAGGTTCCGACAGATACAATGAGCAGTTCTTC.

This clonotype was counted between two and nine times. The chain links TRBV5-1 to TRBJ2-5, with a tentative D call TRBD1 (6 bases). The ends were cut back, 7 bases at V and 5 bases at J, with 21 bases in the middle. CDR1 and CDR2 from the germline V gene are SGHRS and YFSETQ. This CDR3 is 15 amino acids long. CDR3 region: CASGPGHDLLETQYF. Here the CDR3 DNA reads TGCGCCAGCGGACCGGGACATGATCTTCTGGAGACCCAGTACTTC.

V is TRBV9 and J is TRBJ2-2; TRBD2 agrees at 10 bases. CDR3 size: 12 residues. Germline V CDR1 and CDR2: SGDLS, YYNGEE. V lost 7 bases, J lost 6 bases, and 0 bases stayed unmatched. This CDR3 reads CASGLAAGELFF. DNA of the CDR3: TGTGCCAGCGGACTAGCGGCCGGGGAGCTGTTTTTT.

The chain has TRBV6-2 or TRBV6-3 and TRBJ2-7; 7 bases align to TRBD2. J lost 9 bases, V lost 6 bases, and 17 bases had no gene match. Germline CDR1 MNHEY, CDR2 SVGEGT. The CDR3 loop spans 15 amino acids. The CDR3 here is CASSTASAGDLGQYF. The CDR3 DNA is TGTGCCAGCAGCACCGCGAGCGCGGGAGACTTGGGGCAGTACTTC.

The V gene is TRBV19, the J gene TRBJ2-7, with a tentative D call TRBD1 (5 bases). V was trimmed by 5 bases and J by 1 base, leaving 27 bases between them. This CDR3 has 19 residues. Per germline, CDR1 LNHDA and CDR2 SQIVND (reference sequence). CDR3 sequence reads: CASSSRPNQDNMGSYEQYF. CDR3 DNA sequence: TGTGCCAGTAGTTCCCGACCCAACCAGGACAACATGGGTTCCTACGAGCAGTACTTC.

The sample holds a few counts of this clonotype. The V gene is TRBV20-1, the J gene TRBJ2-5, with TRBD2 identical over 9 bases. The CDR3 consists of 15 residues. The J segment lost 4 bases and the V segment lost 2 bases, leaving 8 bases of the junction unmatched. Germline V lookup: CDR1 DFQATT, CDR2 SNEGSKA (reference sequence). The CDR3 spells CSARSLAGKIETQYF. The CDR3 bases are TGCAGTGCTAGATCGCTAGCGGGGAAGATAGAGACCCAGTACTTC.

This chain links TRBV30 with TRBJ2-1; 9 bases map to TRBD1. The CDR3 runs to 13 residues. Germline loops: CDR1 GTSNPN, CDR2 SVGIG (reference sequence). Trimming took 8 bases from V and 7 from J; bases not matched to a gene: 9. The CDR3: CARSGTGYNEQFF. The CDR3 region has the DNA TGTGCCAGATCCGGGACAGGGTATAATGAGCAGTTCTTC.

The chain recombines TRBV4-1 with TRBJ2-4, with D hard to call. From germline, CDR1 is MGHRA and CDR2 YSYEKL. This CDR3 spans 17 amino acids. V lost 0 bases and J lost 0, with 12 bases in between. CDR3 protein: CASSQDVPREAKNIQYF. For the CDR3, the DNA is TGCGCCAGCAGCCAAGATGTCCCGCGAGAAGCCAAAAACATTCAGTACTTC.

This clonotype was recorded many times. This chain connects TRBV7-9 to TRBJ2-7; D ambiguous. This CDR3 is built from 13 residues. Germline V gives CDR1 SEHNR, CDR2 FQNEAQ (reference sequence). Trimming took off 1 base at V and 3 bases at J, with 7 bases between the two ends. CDR3 coding DNA: TGTGCCAGCAGCTTAGGGCAGAACTACGAGCAGTACTTC. This codes for CASSLGQNYEQYF.

This clonotype was observed a few times. The chain uses TRBV2 and TRBJ2-7; TRBD1 matches at 7 bases. In germline, CDR1 is SNHLY, CDR2 FYNNEI. Trimming at V came to 5 bases and at J to 7 bases, leaving 8 bases not matched to a gene. The CDR3 runs to 13 residues. The CDR3: CASSPAPGGEQYF. For the CDR3, the DNA is TGTGCCAGCAGTCCCGCTCCAGGGGGAGAGCAGTACTTC.

The chain uses TRBV4-1 and TRBJ2-2; tentatively, D is TRBD1 (7 bases). Trimming took off 0 bases at V and 8 bases at J, with 16 bases between the two ends. Germline V gene lookup returns CDR1 MGHRA and CDR2 YSYEKL. The CDR3 loop spans 16 amino acids. CDR3 nucleotide sequence: TGCGCCAGCAGCCAAGACCAGGGGGGAGGAAGAGGGGAGCTGTTTTTT. As protein: CASSQDQGGGRGELFF.

This clonotype was seen a handful of times. This chain connects TRBV11-2 to TRBJ2-2; TRBD2 agrees at 7 bases. J lost 6 bases, V lost 5 bases, and 6 bases had no gene match. CDR1 is SGHAT and CDR2 is FQNNGV in the germline V gene. The CDR3 sequence is 14 residues long. The CDR3 reads CASSPAGRAGELFF. The CDR3 DNA reads TGTGCCAGCAGCCCAGCGGGGAGGGCCGGGGAGCTGTTTTTT.

Ten or more counts support this clonotype. The J gene is TRBJ2-1, the V gene TRBV5-1; weak D call: TRBD1 (6 bases). V lost 0 bases, J lost 9 bases, and 16 bases lay in between. The CDR3 is 15 amino acids. Looked up from germline, CDR1 is SGHRS and CDR2 is YFSETQ. CDR3 nucleotide sequence: TGCGCCAGCAGCTTGGACCAGGATCTGGGGGCTGAGCAGTTCTTC. This sequence encodes CASSLDQDLGAEQFF. The entire variable domain, with the rest obtained from reference TRBV5-1 and TRBJ2-1, is as follows: KAGVTQTPRYLIKTRGQQVTLSCSPISGHRSVSWYQQTPGQGLQFLFEYFSETQRNKGNFPGRFSGRQFSNSRSEMNVSTLELGDSALYLCASSLDQDLGAEQFFGPGTRLTVL.

The chain has TRBV5-6 and TRBJ2-3; no clear D. Germline CDR1 reads SGHDT; CDR2 reads YYEEEE. Trimming stripped 4 bases from V and 2 bases from J, with 14 bases between. CDR3 length equals 15 residues. In DNA, the CDR3 is TGTGCCAGCAGCCTGAGTGGGGATTACACAGATACGCAGTATTTT. Translated, it gives CASSLSGDYTDTQYF.

The chain joins TRBV12-3 or TRBV12-4 to TRBJ2-1, with 10 bases identical to TRBD1. V dropped 8 bases and J dropped 7; count of bases not matched to a gene: 14. CDR3 length equals 16 residues. Written as DNA, the CDR3 is TGTGCCAGCGGCAACCCCGGGACAGGGGTTAAAAATGAGCAGTTCTTC. Protein sequence: CASGNPGTGVKNEQFF.

In its sample, this clonotype was seen a few times. The chain joins TRBV15 to TRBJ2-7, with D hard to call. The CDR3 has 14 residues. Trimming removed 0 bases at V and 2 bases at J, with 8 bases between. The germline V gene has CDR1 LNHNV and CDR2 YYDKDF (reference sequence). This chain's CDR3 is CATSRDSATYEQYF. DNA for the CDR3: TGTGCCACCAGCAGAGATTCGGCGACCTACGAGCAGTACTTC.

A few counts support this clonotype. The chain recombines TRBV4-1 with TRBJ2-2; TRBD1 or TRBD2 may be the D gene (6 bases each). This CDR3 is built from 17 residues. Germline CDR1 reads MGHRA; CDR2 reads YSYEKL. V was pared by 1 base and J by 0 bases, with 12 bases between. CDR3 in DNA: TGCGCCAGCAGCCAAGTGTGGGGGGCATCGAACACCGGGGAGCTGTTTTTT. This gives the protein CASSQVWGASNTGELFF.

Remarks on this clonotype: The junction and the germline gene differ at one end; a read error may be behind it. The chain combines TRBV12-3 or TRBV12-4 with TRBJ1-1; TRBD1 is a possible D gene (6 bases). This CDR3 comprises 13 residues. The CDR3 loop reads CASTLGGQADAFF. The CDR3 coding sequence is TGTGCCAGCACCTTGGGGGGGCAGGCTGATGCTTTCTTT.

V usage is TRBV7-9 and J usage is TRBJ1-5; 8 positions agree with TRBD1. The trim removed 5 bases at V and 7 bases at J, leaving 7 bases unmatched. This CDR3 is built from 14 residues. Germline CDR1 SEHNR, CDR2 FQNEAQ (reference sequence). In nucleotides, the CDR3 is TGTGCCAGCAGCGACACAGGGGGGAGCCAGCCCCAGCATTTT. Protein: CASSDTGGSQPQHF.

This clonotype was observed many times. J is TRBJ2-3 and V is TRBV4-3, with 9 bases aligning to TRBD2. The V gene end was trimmed by 3 bases and the J gene end by 3 bases; junction bases not matched to a gene: 7. The CDR3 has 16 amino acids. The germline V gene has CDR1 LGHNA and CDR2 YSLEER. The CDR3, as DNA: TGCGCCAGCAGCCAGGAAATAGCGGGAGATACAGATACGCAGTATTTT. The encoded protein is CASSQEIAGDTDTQYF.

This clonotype showed up just a few times. This rearrangement joins TRBV7-8 to TRBJ2-3, with TRBD2 matching over 7 bases. CDR3 length equals 15 residues. V was pared by 2 bases and J by 4 bases, with 6 bases of the junction left unmatched. Germline lookup yields CDR1 SGHVS and CDR2 FQNEAQ. The CDR3 here is CASSLKGGRADTQYF. CDR3 nucleotides: TGTGCCAGCAGCTTAAAGGGCGGGAGAGCAGATACGCAGTATTTT.

Only a few counts were recorded for this clonotype. V usage is TRBV9 and J usage is TRBJ1-4, with TRBD1 as a possible D gene (5 bases). CDR3 length: 17 residues. Germline values: CDR1 SGDLS, CDR2 YYNGEE. Trimming shortened V by 0 bases and J by 0 bases, and 12 bases separated the two germline ends. The CDR3 DNA sequence: TGTGCCAGCAGCGTAGGGGGGACGGCTGCAACTAATGAAAAACTGTTTTTT. This translates into CASSVGGTAATNEKLFF.

This clonotype was detected only a few times. The V gene is TRBV13, the J gene TRBJ2-5; D possibly uses TRBD1 or TRBD2 (6 bases each). Trimming removed 2 bases from V and 7 bases from J, with 14 bases in between. The CDR3 sequence is 14 residues long. Per germline, CDR1 PRHDT and CDR2 FYEKMQ (reference sequence). The CDR3 coding sequence is TGTGCCAGCAGCTTAAGGGGGGCCTCCAGGACCCAGTACTTC. Translation gives CASSLRGASRTQYF.

This clonotype was found once. This sequence joins TRBV24-1 and TRBJ2-2, with TRBD1 matching 9 bases. Germline values: CDR1 KGHDR, CDR2 SFDVKD. The CDR3 length is 15 residues. The junction had 3 bases not matched to a gene; V was cut back by 5 bases and J by 3 bases. CDR3: CATSGWTGDTGELFF. The DNA for the CDR3 is TGTGCCACCAGTGGCTGGACAGGGGACACCGGGGAGCTGTTTTTT.